The 12 T cell receptor beta chains below come from one sample, sequenced in a study of beta chain features in type 1 diabetes. The study, taken as a whole, reports: There was a moderate but significant shortening of TCRB CDR3s in all four CD4+ subsets of Type 1 diabetes patients.

Sequencing targeted expressed TCRB transcripts, as all isolated RNA had been reverse transcribed. Using immunoSEQ multiplex PCR, the repertoire was profiled, and TCRdb retains in-frame clones only, with some absent. The sample has 250,000 to 300,000 clones; roughly 24% are singletons. What these receptors recognize is not known. Input material: naive CD4+ T cells from blood. The receptors stem from a woman in her twenties or thirties with type 1 diabetes.

The chain links TRBV29-1 to TRBJ2-1; 7 bases align to TRBD2. V was pared by 7 bases and J by 4 bases, with 13 bases of the junction left unmatched. Germline CDR1 and CDR2: SQVTM and ANQGSEA. CDR3 length: 15 residues. CDR3 nucleotides: TGCAGCGCTCGAATCCGGGACTACTCTTACAATGAGCAGTTCTTC. Protein product: CSARIRDYSYNEQFF.

CDR3: CASSLPGLDRNEQFF. For the CDR3, the DNA is TGTGCCAGCAGCTTGCCGGGACTAGATAGGAATGAGCAGTTCTTC. The chain links TRBV5-6 to TRBJ2-1, with 8 bases fitting TRBD2. This CDR3 contains 15 residues. The junction had 7 bases not matched to a gene; V was cut back by 1 base and J by 7 bases. Germline CDR1 reads SGHDT; CDR2 reads YYEEEE.

This clone appeared a few times. The chain uses TRBV5-1 and TRBJ1-2; perhaps TRBD1 as D (5 bases). The V end lost 4 bases, the J end lost 6 bases, and 10 bases lay between the germline ends. The CDR3 has 12 amino acids. In germline, CDR1 is SGHRS, CDR2 YFSETQ. The CDR3 sequence: CASSPDIDGYTF. The CDR3 coding sequence is TGCGCCAGCAGCCCGGACATCGATGGCTACACCTTC.

The chain uses TRBV5-1 and TRBJ2-7; 12 nucleotides line up with TRBD2. The CDR3 length is 17 residues. V shed 0 bases and J 2 bases; nucleotides not matched to a gene: 6. The V gene's germline CDR1 is SGHRS and CDR2 YFSETQ. The CDR3 DNA follows: TGCGCCAGCAGCTTGGGGACTAGCGGGAACCTAGCCTACGAGCAGTACTTC. Translating gives CASSLGTSGNLAYEQYF.

The chain uses TRBV23-1 and TRBJ1-5; 9 positions agree with TRBD1. TRBV23-1 is recorded as an ORF, its role being uncertain. The CDR3 is 16 amino acids. J was trimmed by 5 bases and V by 2 bases; bases with no gene match: 7. This CDR3 is CASSQGGTGMDQPQHF. The CDR3 DNA is TGCGCCAGCAGTCAAGGGGGGACAGGGATGGATCAGCCCCAGCATTTT.

The chain is built from TRBV30 and TRBJ2-5; 8 bases match TRBD1. The CDR3 has 14 amino acids. Germline V gene lookup returns CDR1 GTSNPN and CDR2 SVGIG (reference sequence). Losses at the gene ends were 5 bases for V and 5 bases for J; bases not matched to a gene: 10. In DNA form, the CDR3 reads TGTGCCTGGGATAGACAGGGGCCTTGGGAGACCCAGTACTTC. It codes for CAWDRQGPWETQYF.

This clone occurred a few times. This chain uses TRBV6-1 with TRBJ2-7; no reliable D call. The CDR3 length is 15 residues. The V gene's germline CDR1 is MNHNS and CDR2 SASEGT. Trimming pared 4 bases from V and 3 bases from J, leaving 16 bases between. The CDR3: CASSVLVRTRYEQYF. In nucleotides, the CDR3 is TGTGCCAGCAGTGTCCTGGTCCGAACTCGCTACGAGCAGTACTTC.

This clone was observed a few times. The chain combines TRBV18 with TRBJ2-5, with D tentatively TRBD2 (5 bases). The CDR3 consists of 14 residues. In germline, CDR1 is KGHSH, CDR2 LQKENI. Deletions cut 2 bases from V and 5 bases from J, with 12 bases between. CDR3 loop: CASSPSPGGETQYF. CDR3 coding DNA: TGTGCCAGCTCACCATCGCCAGGCGGGGAGACCCAGTACTTC.

The genes are TRBV10-2 and TRBJ2-1, with 14 bases aligning to TRBD2. The CDR3 has 15 residues. The J segment lost 6 bases and the V segment lost 8 bases, leaving 6 bases of the junction unmatched. CDR1 and CDR2 from the germline V gene are WSHSY and SAAADI. CDR3 nucleotides: TGCGCCAGCGGCGGACTAGCGGGAGGCACCAATGAGCAGTTCTTC. Encoded protein: CASGGLAGGTNEQFF.

This clone was counted a few times. The J gene is TRBJ2-3, the V gene TRBV7-2; 13 nucleotides align to TRBD2. This CDR3 is built from 16 residues. Trimming removed 5 bases from V and 2 bases from J; junction bases left unmatched: 4. Germline assignment: CDR1 SGHTA and CDR2 FQGNSA. CDR3 DNA sequence: TGTGCCAGCAGCCCGGGACTAGCGGGATTCACAGATACGCAGTATTTT. It yields the protein CASSPGLAGFTDTQYF.

This clone was picked up a small number of times. The J gene is TRBJ1-1, the V gene TRBV4-1; 8 nucleotides agree with TRBD1. CDR1 MGHRA and CDR2 YSYEKL come from the germline V gene. The CDR3 is 15 residues long. The trim removed 2 bases at V and 7 bases at J, leaving 9 bases unmatched. This CDR3 reads CASSQSGTGDIEAFF. The CDR3 DNA reads TGCGCCAGCAGCCAATCCGGGACAGGAGATATTGAAGCTTTCTTT.

J is TRBJ2-1 and V is TRBV6-5; maybe TRBD2 (5 bases). With 2 bases removed from V and 4 bases from J, the gap between germline ends came to 12 bases. Germline lookup yields CDR1 MNHEY and CDR2 SVGAGI. The length of the CDR3 is 15 residues. CDR3 coding DNA: TGTGCCAGCAGTTACACCAGCGGAGCTTACAATGAGCAGTTCTTC. Encoded protein: CASSYTSGAYNEQFF.